The TCR beta chain described here comes from a study of blood T cell repertoires in COVID-19. Study at large: Cohort 3 recovery required two negative PCRs, clearance, or symptom resolution. Sources were T cells, B-cell-depleted T cells, or PBMCs; the material itself was cDNA or gDNA. Sites in the United States, Italy and Spain provided acute and convalescent COVID-19 samples.

With 5 bases removed from V and 2 bases from J, the gap between germline ends came to 14 bases. CDR3 length equals 15 residues. CDR1 is SGHTA and CDR2 is FQGNSA in the germline V gene. Using immunoSEQ multiplex PCR, the repertoire was profiled, and TCRdb retains in-frame clones only, with some absent. Among approximately 360,000 clones listed, about 87% were seen once. V usage is TRBV7-2 and J usage is TRBJ2-3; the D gene is possibly TRBD1 (5 bases). The specimen sequenced was PBMCs or T cells enriched from blood (not recorded which). The receptor was derived from a man between 35 and 55 years old in a cohort exposed to, infected with or recovered from COVID-19 (not recorded which). Here the CDR3 DNA reads TGTGCCAGCAGCCCAGGGTTAGCTGTCACAGATACGCAGTATTTT. Its translation: CASSPGLAVTDTQYF.